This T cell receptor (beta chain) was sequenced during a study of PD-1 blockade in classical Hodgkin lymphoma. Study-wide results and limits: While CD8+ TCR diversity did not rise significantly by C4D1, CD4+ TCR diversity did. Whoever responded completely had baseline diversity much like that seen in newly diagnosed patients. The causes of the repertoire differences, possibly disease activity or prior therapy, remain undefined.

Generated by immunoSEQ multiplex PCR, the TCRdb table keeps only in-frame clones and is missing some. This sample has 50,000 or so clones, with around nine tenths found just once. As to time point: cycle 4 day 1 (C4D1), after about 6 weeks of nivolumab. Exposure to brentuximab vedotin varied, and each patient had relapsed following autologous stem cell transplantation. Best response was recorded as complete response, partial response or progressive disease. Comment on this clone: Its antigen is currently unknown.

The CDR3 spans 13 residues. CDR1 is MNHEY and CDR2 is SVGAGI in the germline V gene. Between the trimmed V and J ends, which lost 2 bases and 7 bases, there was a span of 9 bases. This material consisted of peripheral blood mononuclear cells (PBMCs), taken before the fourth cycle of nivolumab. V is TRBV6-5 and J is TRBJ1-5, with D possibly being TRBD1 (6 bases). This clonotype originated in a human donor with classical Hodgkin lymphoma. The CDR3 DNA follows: TGTGCCAGCAGTTACAACAGGGAACAGCCCCAGCATTTT. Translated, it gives CASSYNREQPQHF.